One and the same sample provided the 20 T cell receptor beta chains below, sequenced in a study of blood T cell repertoires in COVID-19. Repertoires were generated with immunoSEQ multiplex PCR, while TCRdb's copy carries only in-frame clones and drops some. Here the sample spans around 180,000 clones, about four fifths being singletons. The sequenced material came from PBMCs or T cells enriched from blood (not recorded which). All receptors derive from a man over 45 who had recovered from COVID-19.

This clone was found a few times. This chain joins TRBV18 and TRBJ1-1; unclear D gene. The V and J ends lost 6 bases and 2 bases respectively, with 10 bases between them. The CDR3 loop spans 13 amino acids. CDR1 is KGHSH, CDR2 LQKENI, per germline. CDR3 DNA: TGTGCCAGCTCCCAAGAGGGTAACACTGAAGCTTTCTTT. This sequence encodes CASSQEGNTEAFF.

The chain recombines TRBV2 with TRBJ2-7; D is unclear. In germline, CDR1 is SNHLY, CDR2 FYNNEI. The CDR3 contains 12 residues. The germline V and J ends were trimmed by 4 bases and 2 bases, with 6 bases remaining between them. CDR3 DNA sequence: TGTGCCAGCAGTGTGGCAGCCTACGAGCAGTACTTC. It is translated as CASSVAAYEQYF. The full variable domain, in which reference TRBV2 and TRBJ2-7 provide the parts outside the CDR3, is EPEVTQTPSHQVTQMGQEVILRCVPISNHLYFYWYRQILGQKVEFLVSFYNNEISEKSEIFDDQFSVERPDGSNFTLKIRSTKLEDSAMYFCASSVAAYEQYFGPGTRLTVT.

This clone was seen only once. J is TRBJ1-1 and V is TRBV7-9, with D possibly being TRBD1 (5 bases). Germline V gives CDR1 SEHNR, CDR2 FQNEAQ (reference sequence). Between the trimmed V and J ends, which lost 3 bases and 7 bases, there was a span of 15 bases. This CDR3 has 14 amino acids. The CDR3: CASSFPGGTSEAFF. The DNA for the CDR3 is TGTGCCAGCAGCTTCCCCGGAGGGACGAGTGAAGCTTTCTTT. Drawing the rest from reference TRBV7-9 and TRBJ1-1, the complete variable domain is DTGVSQNPRHKITKRGQNVTFRCDPISEHNRLYWYRQTLGQGPEFLTYFQNEAQLEKSRLLSDRFSAERPKGSFSTLEIQRTEQGDSAMYLCASSFPGGTSEAFFGQGTRLTVV.

The rearrangement links TRBV5-6 to TRBJ1-2; D unclear. The V end was cut by 6 bases, the J end by 1 base, with 16 bases between. The CDR3 is made up of 15 amino acids. Germline lookup yields CDR1 SGHDT and CDR2 YYEEEE. Here the CDR3 reads CASTPGRLHNYGYTF. The CDR3 DNA reads as TGTGCCAGCACCCCGGGGAGACTACATAACTATGGCTACACCTTC.

The chain carries TRBV5-4 and TRBJ1-1; D remains ambiguous. Germline CDR1 is SGHNT and CDR2 is YYREEE (reference sequence). The CDR3 spans 12 residues. The V end was cut by 7 bases, the J end by 1 base, with 8 bases between. This CDR3 reads CASRRGNTEAFF. CDR3 DNA sequence: TGTGCCAGCCGCCGGGGGAACACTGAAGCTTTCTTT.

The J gene is TRBJ2-1, the V gene TRBV5-4; a possible D gene is TRBD2 (6 bases). This CDR3 contains 15 residues. The V gene lost 0 bases and the J gene lost 6 bases, with 13 bases spanning the gap. The V gene's germline CDR1 is SGHNT and CDR2 YYREEE (reference sequence). The CDR3 DNA follows: TGTGCCAGCAGCTTGGAATTAGCGGTCCGCAATGAGCAGTTCTTC. Its translation is CASSLELAVRNEQFF. The full variable domain, with the rest looked up from reference TRBV5-4 and TRBJ2-1, is ETGVTQSPTHLIKTRGQQVTLRCSSQSGHNTVSWYQQALGQGPQFIFQYYREEENGRGNFPPRFSGLQFPNYSSELNVNALELDDSALYLCASSLELAVRNEQFFGPGTRLTVL.

This chain connects TRBV11-3 to TRBJ2-3; no clear D gene. From germline, CDR1 is SGHNT and CDR2 YENEEA. This CDR3 is 13 amino acids long. Trimming left V 4 bases short and J 0 bases short, with 5 bases between. The CDR3 reads CASSSYSTDTQYF. The CDR3 nucleotides are TGTGCCAGCAGCTCCTATAGCACAGATACGCAGTATTTT.

A single count supports this clone. The chain couples TRBV4-2 to TRBJ2-4; 7 bases map to TRBD1. Germline values: CDR1 LGHNA, CDR2 YNFKEQ. This CDR3 contains 16 residues. V lost 4 bases and J lost 12; bases outside the gene matches: 18. The CDR3 DNA sequence: TGTGCCAGCAGCCCGACGTTTTTTGGACAGGCACCTACTCAGTACTTC. This translates into CASSPTFFGQAPTQYF.

This sequence joins TRBV11-2 and TRBJ2-3; D is perhaps TRBD2 (6 bases). V was cut by 4 bases and J by 0 bases, with 14 bases left in between. From germline, CDR1 is SGHAT and CDR2 FQNNGV. There are 16 residues in the CDR3. The CDR3 region is CASSSWAGKSTDTQYF. CDR3 nucleotide sequence: TGTGCCAGCAGCTCTTGGGCGGGGAAGAGCACAGATACGCAGTATTTT. The variable domain in full, completed from reference TRBV11-2 and TRBJ2-3, reads EAGVAQSPRYKIIEKRQSVAFWCNPISGHATLYWYQQILGQGPKLLIQFQNNGVVDDSQLPKDRFSAERLKGVDSTLKIQPAKLEDSAVYLCASSSWAGKSTDTQYFGPGTRLTVL.

This rearrangement joins TRBV12-3 or TRBV12-4 to TRBJ2-7; D gene uncertain. This CDR3 is built from 11 residues. Trimming left V 5 bases short and J 2 bases short, with 4 bases between. The chain's CDR3 is CASSPAYEQYF. In DNA, the CDR3 is TGTGCCAGCAGTCCCGCCTACGAGCAGTACTTC.

This chain links TRBV2 with TRBJ2-5; D ambiguous. Germline CDR1 reads SNHLY; CDR2 reads FYNNEI. V was trimmed by 5 bases and J by 1 base, leaving 8 bases between them. This CDR3 region has 13 residues. CDR3 loop: CASSYTFQETQYF. The CDR3 nucleotides are TGTGCCAGCAGTTACACCTTCCAAGAGACCCAGTACTTC.

The gene calls are TRBV11-2 and TRBJ2-5, with 12 bases matching TRBD2. V shed 3 bases, J shed 2 bases, and the junction held 1 base outside the gene matches. This CDR3 has 15 residues. Per the germline V gene, CDR1 is SGHAT and CDR2 is FQNNGV. CDR3 residues: CASSFGTSGQETQYF. The CDR3 nucleotides are TGTGCCAGCAGCTTCGGGACTAGCGGGCAAGAGACCCAGTACTTC.

This chain links TRBV6-5 with TRBJ2-2, with 7 bases lining up with TRBD2. The CDR3 length is 15 residues. Unmatched junction bases numbered 5, after V lost 5 bases and J lost 2 bases. Germline CDR1 is MNHEY and CDR2 is SVGAGI. CDR3 residues: CASSQRGRNTGELFF. CDR3 DNA sequence: TGTGCCAGCAGTCAACGCGGGAGAAACACCGGGGAGCTGTTTTTT.

The CDR3 loop reads CASSVDQGGGNTIYF. Here the CDR3 DNA reads TGTGCCAGCAGCGTAGACCAGGGAGGTGGAAACACCATATATTTT. The chain carries TRBV9 and TRBJ1-3; possibly TRBD1 for D (5 bases). V was pared by 0 bases and J by 3 bases, with 10 bases between. This CDR3 is built from 15 residues. Germline-derived CDR1 and CDR2 are SGDLS and YYNGEE.

This clone showed up just once. The chain combines TRBV27 with TRBJ1-5, with D maybe TRBD1 (6 bases). Per the germline V gene, CDR1 is MNHEY and CDR2 is SMNVEV (reference sequence). This CDR3 is 15 amino acids long. V dropped 5 bases and J dropped 4 bases, with 15 bases sitting between them. The CDR3 bases are TGTGCCAGCAGTCCGGGGGGGGCATGGAATCAGCCCCAGCATTTT. Translating it yields CASSPGGAWNQPQHF.

This chain uses TRBV5-4 with TRBJ2-3; 12 nucleotides line up with TRBD2. CDR3 length: 18 amino acids. Germline loops: CDR1 SGHNT, CDR2 YYREEE (reference sequence). The ends lost 4 bases at V and 5 bases at J; junction bases unmatched: 14. CDR3 amino acids: CASSPPGLAGPAGDTQYF. CDR3 DNA sequence: TGTGCCAGCAGCCCACCGGGACTAGCGGGTCCCGCCGGAGATACGCAGTATTTT.

The chain uses TRBV4-1 and TRBJ2-5; TRBD2 aligns across 9 bases. The CDR3 has 15 amino acids. The ends lost 3 bases at V and 6 bases at J; junction bases unmatched: 8. CDR1 and CDR2 (germline): MGHRA, YSYEKL. The CDR3 region has the DNA TGCGCCAGCAGCCAGATGGGACTAGCTCCGAAGACCCAGTACTTC. This translates into CASSQMGLAPKTQYF.

The V gene is TRBV27, the J gene TRBJ2-5; weak D call: TRBD1 (6 bases). Germline V gene sequence: CDR1 MNHEY, CDR2 SMNVEV (reference sequence). V lost 8 bases and J 1 base, leaving 14 bases between the germline ends. The CDR3 sequence is 14 residues long. The CDR3 coding sequence is TGTGCCAGCTCTTCGTGGGGGCTCCAAGAGACCCAGTACTTC. Translating it yields CASSSWGLQETQYF.

The rearrangement uses TRBV29-1 and TRBJ1-2; D gene ambiguous. V lost 4 bases and J 5 bases, leaving 11 bases between the germline ends. The germline gives CDR1 SQVTM, CDR2 ANQGSEA. The CDR3 runs 12 residues. CDR3 loop: CSVVRGSYGYTF. CDR3 nucleotide sequence: TGCAGCGTTGTTCGGGGTTCTTATGGCTACACCTTC. Full variable domain (remainder filled in from reference TRBV29-1 and TRBJ1-2): SAVISQKPSRDICQRGTSLTIQCQVDSQVTMMFWYRQQPGQSLTLIATANQGSEATYESGFVIDKFPISRPNLTFSTLTVSNMSPEDSSIYLCSVVRGSYGYTFGSGTRLTVV.

This rearrangement joins TRBV4-2 to TRBJ1-6, with D possibly matching TRBD1 (6 bases). V was trimmed by 2 bases and J by 10 bases, leaving 15 bases between them. The CDR3 is 15 amino acids. CDR1 is LGHNA, CDR2 YNFKEQ, per germline. CDR3 DNA: TGTGCCAGCAGCCAAAGAGTACAGGGTGGCTCACCCCTCCACTTT. This translates into CASSQRVQGGSPLHF.